A selection of T cell receptor beta chains follows, all from one sample in a study of blood T cell repertoires in COVID-19. Method: immunoSEQ multiplex PCR; TCRdb's copy keeps in-frame clones and lacks some. The table has fewer than 200,000 clones, roughly 89% seen once. Sequencing was performed on peripheral blood. Receptors originate from a young woman who had recovered from COVID-19. Each CDR3 is given with its conserved first and last residue. The D gene is left open where the match is weak. Some rows mark clone size as missing; the rest say once, few, many or name a class of expanded clone.

V gene	clone size	D gene	J gene	CDR3 length	CDR3 DNA	CDR3 protein
TRBV7-2	-	TRBD1	TRBJ1-2	15	TGTGCCAGCAGCTTAGACCCGGGCAGGGGGATGGGCTACACCTTC	CASSLDPGRGMGYTF
TRBV18	-	TRBD1	TRBJ1-1	15	TGTGCCAGCTCACTTGACAGGGGGCGGAACACTGAAGCTTTCTTT	CASSLDRGRNTEAFF
TRBV6-5	-	-	TRBJ2-1	14	TGTGCCAGCAGCCGTTCGGGGAGCTACAATGAGCAGTTCTTC	CASSRSGSYNEQFF
TRBV29-1	-	-	TRBJ1-6	13	TGCAGCGTTCGACAGGACGATCTTTCACCCCTCCACTTT	CSVRQDDLSPLHF
TRBV12-3/TRBV12-4	-	TRBD1	TRBJ2-1	12	TGTGCCAGCAGTTTATTCGGGGACAGATGGTTCTTC	CASSLFGDRWFF
TRBV5-6	-	-	TRBJ2-1	15	TGTGCCAGCAGCTTAGCCTACCCAGGTAGCAATGAGCAGTTCTTC	CASSLAYPGSNEQFF
TRBV2	-	TRBD1	TRBJ1-5	18	TGTGCCAGCAGTATTCCCGGGACAGGGGATTTGAGCAATCAGCCCCAGCATTTT	CASSIPGTGDLSNQPQHF
TRBV10-3	-	TRBD2	TRBJ2-2	15	TGTGCCATCAGTGGTACTAGCGGGGGCACCGGGGAGCTGTTTTTT	CAISGTSGGTGELFF
TRBV9	-	-	TRBJ2-3	13	TGTGCCAGCAGCGTAGCCCTAGCAGATACGCAGTATTTT	CASSVALADTQYF
TRBV24-1	-	TRBD2	TRBJ2-3	15	TGTGCCACCAGCCCGGGACTAGCGGGGACAGATACGCAGTATTTT	CATSPGLAGTDTQYF
TRBV30	-	TRBD1	TRBJ1-1	13	TGTGCCTGGGCGACAGGGATTAGCACTGAAGCTTTCTTT	CAWATGISTEAFF
TRBV18	-	TRBD1	TRBJ2-5	16	TGTGCCAGCTCATCTCGACCCGGGACAGGGAGGGAGACCCAGTACTTC	CASSSRPGTGRETQYF
TRBV6-4	few	TRBD2	TRBJ2-3	15	TGTGCCAGCAGTCCCGCGGGAGGACGCCCGGATACGCAGTATTTT	CASSPAGGRPDTQYF
TRBV27	-	TRBD2	TRBJ2-7	14	TGTGCCAGCAGTTCAGGACGCGGGGGGGCCGGGCAGTACTTC	CASSSGRGGAGQYF
TRBV9	-	-	TRBJ2-5	13	TGTGCCAGCAGCGTAGACAGGGAAGAGACCCAGTACTTC	CASSVDREETQYF
TRBV5-1	-	TRBD1	TRBJ1-4	15	TGCGCCAGCAGCTTAACAGGGGGCGGGGATGAAAAACTGTTTTTT	CASSLTGGGDEKLFF
TRBV10-3	once	TRBD1	TRBJ1-2	14	TGTGCCATCAGCGGACAGGGCGCTAACTATGGCTACACCTTC	CAISGQGANYGYTF
TRBV10-3	-	TRBD2	TRBJ2-7	11	TGTGCCAGCGGACTAGCCCACGAGCAGTACTTC	CASGLAHEQYF
TRBV10-3	-	TRBD2	TRBJ2-1	14	TGTGCCACCCAAGGACTAGCGGGAGACAATGAGCAGTTCTTC	CATQGLAGDNEQFF
TRBV2	-	-	TRBJ2-3	13	TGTGCCAGCCTGGAGGCCGGCCCAGATACGCAGTATTTT	CASLEAGPDTQYF
TRBV16	-	-	TRBJ1-4	13	TGTGCCAGCAGCCAGGGGGGAAATGAAAAACTGTTTTTT	CASSQGGNEKLFF
TRBV2	once	TRBD1	TRBJ1-5	14	TGTGCCAGCAGTCCTTTGGACAGGGGCCAGCCCCAGCATTTT	CASSPLDRGQPQHF
TRBV4-2	-	-	TRBJ1-1	15	TGTGCCAGCAGCCAAGATTCAGGGTCAGACACTGAAGCTTTCTTT	CASSQDSGSDTEAFF
TRBV5-6	-	-	TRBJ2-1	12	TGTGCCAGCAGCTTCGTTGCCGGTGAGCAGTTCTTC	CASSFVAGEQFF
TRBV15	-	-	TRBJ2-3	16	TGTGCCACCAGCAGAGTAGTTGGGCGATTCTGGGATACGCAGTATTTT	CATSRVVGRFWDTQYF
TRBV19	-	-	TRBJ2-3	15	TGTGCCAGTACAAACCGGGGGGCGATTGGGGATACGCAGTATTTT	CASTNRGAIGDTQYF
TRBV9	-	-	TRBJ2-2	15	TGTGCCAGCAAGGGTACTCAGGGCGGAACCGGGGAGCTGTTTTTT	CASKGTQGGTGELFF
TRBV27	once	-	TRBJ1-1	14	TGTGCCAGCAGCTACGGGACATCGAACACTGAAGCTTTCTTT	CASSYGTSNTEAFF
TRBV7-2	few	TRBD2	TRBJ2-2	16	TGTGCCAGCACCCCAAACAGCGGGAACCCTAACAGGGAGCTGTTTTTT	CASTPNSGNPNRELFF
TRBV5-1	-	-	TRBJ1-4	15	TGCGCCAGCAGCTCCCTCGGAACGGGTAATGAAAAACTGTTTTTT	CASSSLGTGNEKLFF
TRBV6-2/TRBV6-3	-	-	TRBJ2-1	16	TGTGCCAGCAGCCGGGTAGGTCTAGCGAGCTACAATGAGCAGTTCTTC	CASSRVGLASYNEQFF
TRBV19	-	TRBD1	TRBJ1-1	11	TGTGCCAGTTTCGAATCAGGGGGAGCTTTCTTT	CASFESGGAFF
TRBV6-5	-	TRBD2	TRBJ2-3	14	TGTGCCAGCAGTTCCGGGACTAGGGCAGATACGCAGTATTTT	CASSSGTRADTQYF
TRBV6-2/TRBV6-3	-	TRBD1	TRBJ1-1	16	TGTGCCAGCAGTTACGACTCAGTGACAGGGAAGACTGAAGCTTTCTTT	CASSYDSVTGKTEAFF
TRBV9	once	TRBD1	TRBJ1-3	14	TGTGCCAGCAGCTGGGACAGCTCTGGAAACACCATATATTTT	CASSWDSSGNTIYF
TRBV19	-	-	TRBJ2-2	16	TGTGCCAGTAGTATGCTTTCCCTAGCTTACACCGGGGAGCTGTTTTTT	CASSMLSLAYTGELFF
TRBV4-2	once	-	TRBJ1-6	14	TGTGCCAGCAGCCAGCCAGGGCATGGTTCACCCCTCCACTTT	CASSQPGHGSPLHF
TRBV9	once	-	TRBJ2-2	16	TGTGCCAGCAGCGTGCGGACGGTGAGGGCGACCGGGGAGCTGTTTTTT	CASSVRTVRATGELFF